This is a list of T cell receptor beta chains from one sample in a study of radiotherapy plus CTLA-4 blockade in lung cancer. Sequenced by immunoSEQ multiplex PCR; TCRdb stores in-frame clones only, minus some. The table lists 81,000 or so clones, about four fifths of them singletons. Source: peripheral blood, taken from a patient treated with radiotherapy plus ipilimumab. These receptors originate from a human donor with non-small cell lung cancer that progressed on radiotherapy plus ipilimumab. CDR3s include the opening cysteine and the closing phenylalanine or tryptophan. The D gene is left open where the match is weak. Clone size is not always given. Where it is, it says once, few, many or a class for expanded clones.

>TRBV9|TRBD1|few|TRBJ2-3
TGTGCCAGCAGCGCCCCACAGGGGTTGGACGGCACAGATACGCAGTATTTT
CASSAPQGLDGTDTQYF
>TRBV6-6|TRBD2|few|TRBJ2-1
TGTGCCAGCAGCGACGGGACTAGCTCCTACAATGAGCAGTTCTTC
CASSDGTSSYNEQFF
>TRBV25-1|.|few|TRBJ2-2
TGTGCCAGCACCCCCGGAGCGACCGGGGAGCTGTTTTTT
CASTPGATGELFF
>TRBV7-9|.|.|TRBJ2-3
TGTGCCAGCAGCTTAGTGCGGTTTAGCGAGTGGATCGACACGCAGTATTTT
CASSLVRFSEWIDTQYF
>TRBV25-1|.|.|TRBJ2-3
TGTGCCAGCAGTGGCTCCGCTACGCAGTATTTT
CASSGSATQYF
>TRBV9|TRBD2|.|TRBJ2-3
TGTGCCAGCAGCGTGGGGACTAGCGGGACATACACAGATACGCAGTATTTT
CASSVGTSGTYTDTQYF
>TRBV27|TRBD1|.|TRBJ2-7
TGTGCCAGCAGGAAGGGGACAGGGACCAGCTACGAGCAGTACTTC
CASRKGTGTSYEQYF
>TRBV5-1|.|.|TRBJ1-4
TGCGCCAGCAGCCCCCAGGCCACTATGAAAAAACTGTTTTTT
CASSPQATMKKLFF
>TRBV5-1|.|.|TRBJ2-7
TGCGCCAGCAGCTCGGGGACCTACGAGCAGTACTTC
CASSSGTYEQYF
>TRBV10-3|.|.|TRBJ1-2
TGTGCCATCAGTGAGTCGACTGGGGGCCCCTATGGCTACACCTTC
CAISESTGGPYGYTF
>TRBV7-2|TRBD1|few|TRBJ2-3
TGTGCCAGCAGCCAGGGGGTTGGGACAGACACCTATTTT
CASSQGVGTDTYF
>TRBV5-1|TRBD2|.|TRBJ2-1
TGCGCCAGCAGTACTAGCGGGGGGTTCTACAATGAGCAGTTCTTC
CASSTSGGFYNEQFF
>TRBV4-3|TRBD1|.|TRBJ1-1
TGCGCCAGCAGCCCCCGGACAGGGGTTGAAGCTTTCTTT
CASSPRTGVEAFF
>TRBV5-4|.|.|TRBJ1-2
TGTGCCAGCAGCTTAGGAGGACCTATAACTAATGGCTACACCTTC
CASSLGGPITNGYTF
>TRBV19|.|few|TRBJ2-1
TGTGCCAGTAACCCGGACGGCGATGCCTACTACAATGAGCAGTTCTTC
CASNPDGDAYYNEQFF
>TRBV9|.|.|TRBJ2-7
TGTGCCAGCAGCCCACGGTCGGGGACTTGGGAGCAGTACTTC
CASSPRSGTWEQYF
>TRBV4-3|TRBD2|.|TRBJ2-5
TGCGCCAGCAGCCAAGATTCTAGCGGGAGAGAGACCCAGTACTTC
CASSQDSSGRETQYF
>TRBV11-3|.|.|TRBJ2-7
TGTGCCAGCAGCCCGGACCCCAGCTCCTACGAGCAGTACTTC
CASSPDPSSYEQYF
>TRBV9|TRBD1|.|TRBJ1-4
TGTGCCAGCAGCGTAGCGGGGGACAGGGGGCGGGAGAGCGAAAAACTGTTTTTT
CASSVAGDRGRESEKLFF
>TRBV6-1|TRBD1|.|TRBJ2-7
TGTGCCAGCGGCAGGGGACAGGGTTACGAGCAGTACTTC
CASGRGQGYEQYF
>TRBV19|.|.|TRBJ2-2
TGTGCCAGTACCATGGGGGCTCTCCTGAACACCGGGGAGCTGTTTTTT
CASTMGALLNTGELFF
>TRBV5-4|.|.|TRBJ2-2
TGTGCCAGCACCACAGGGGGCGGGAGGGTGAACACCGGGGAGCTGTTTTTT
CASTTGGGRVNTGELFF
>TRBV7-2|.|.|TRBJ1-4
TGTGCCAGCAGCGCGTCTAGGGCTAATGAAAAACTGTTTTTT
CASSASRANEKLFF
>TRBV4-1|.|.|TRBJ1-5
TGCGCCAGCAGCCAAGCCAGGGACGATCAGCCCCAGCATTTT
CASSQARDDQPQHF
>TRBV4-2|.|once|TRBJ2-3
TGTGCCAGCAGCCAAGCTATGGCGGGGGCAGCAGATACGCAGTATTTT
CASSQAMAGAADTQYF
>TRBV6-5|.|.|TRBJ1-2
TGTGCCAGCAGTTGGGGGGGATCAGAATACACCTTC
CASSWGGSEYTF
>TRBV4-1|TRBD2|.|TRBJ2-7
TGCGCCAGCAGCCAAGAGCTAGCGGGGGCCATCTACGAGCAGTACTTC
CASSQELAGAIYEQYF
>TRBV30|.|.|TRBJ1-2
TGTGCCTGGAGTGGGGGGGGCGCCTATGGCTACACCTTC
CAWSGGGAYGYTF
>TRBV27|TRBD1|.|TRBJ2-1
TGTGCCAGCTCCCAGGGGGCGCTTAGGAATGAGCAGTTCTTC
CASSQGALRNEQFF
>TRBV27|TRBD2|.|TRBJ2-1
TGTGCCAGCAGTCCCCTTACCCTAGCGGGAGCTGCAAACAATGAGCAGTTCTTC
CASSPLTLAGAANNEQFF
>TRBV5-1|TRBD1|.|TRBJ2-2
TGCGCCAGCAGCAAGGACCCAGGGGGCGGGGAGCTGTTTTTT
CASSKDPGGGELFF
>TRBV5-1|.|.|TRBJ2-2
TGCGCCAGCAGCTTGAACACAGCAGTCGGCGGGGAGCTGTTTTTT
CASSLNTAVGGELFF
>TRBV15|.|.|TRBJ1-6
TGTGCCACCAGCAGAGGGGAGACTTATAATTCACCCCTCCACTTT
CATSRGETYNSPLHF